Presented here are 7 T cell receptor beta chains from one specimen sequenced in a study of CD8 T cells in ankylosing spondylitis (dated by TCRdb to the late 2010s). Overall study outcomes, separate from this receptor: Blood from ankylosing spondylitis patients appeared to be characterized by a TCR beta motif composed of under 10 highly homologous amino acid variants.

Receptor amplification or capture employed 5' RACE. Sequenced on an Illumina HiSeq 2500. TCRdb reprocessing: public reads trimmed at Q25 with fastp, clones called with MiXCR, in-frame beta chains kept. Rows merge per CDR3 protein into single entries with the most common DNA and genes. The sample table shows fewer than 750,000 distinct CDR3 sequences, and 19% are seen once. Of the sample, around a fifth falls within the top ten clones. Antigens of these TCRs are unknown. The sequenced sample consisted of blood, either unsorted or a sorted T cell fraction (not recorded which). The receptor source for this set is a male donor with ankylosing spondylitis.

This chain connects TRBV12-3 or TRBV12-4 to TRBJ2-5; the match to TRBD1 covers 7 bases. Trimming cost V 4 bases and J 0 bases; bases outside gene matches: 2. The length of the CDR3 is 14 residues. CDR3 sequence (DNA): TGTGCCAGCAGTTCGACAGGGTACCAAGAGACCCAGTACTTC. Protein: CASSSTGYQETQYF.

The chain joins TRBV11-3 to TRBJ2-5; TRBD2 matches 15 bases. Trimming at V came to 5 bases and at J to 3 bases, leaving 4 bases not matched to a gene. In germline, CDR1 is SGHNT, CDR2 YENEEA. The CDR3 covers 16 residues. The CDR3 here is CASSVGLAGGEETQYF. Written as DNA, the CDR3 is TGTGCCAGCAGCGTGGGACTAGCGGGGGGTGAAGAGACCCAGTACTTC.

This clonotype was seen many times. V usage is TRBV14 and J usage is TRBJ2-1, with 10 bases that match TRBD2. The junction had 6 bases not matched to a gene; V was cut back by 4 bases and J by 6 bases. CDR3 size: 15 residues. Germline V gene data show CDR1 as SGHDN and CDR2 as FVKESK. CDR3 nucleotides: TGTGCCAGCAGCCGAGGTAGCGGGGGGAGCAATGAGCAGTTCTTC. Translating gives CASSRGSGGSNEQFF.

The CDR3: CASSLAGWNEQFF. The CDR3 DNA sequence: TGCGCCAGCAGCTTGGCAGGGTGGAATGAGCAGTTCTTC. This chain joins TRBV5-1 and TRBJ2-1; tentatively, D is TRBD1 (5 bases). The germline V and J ends were trimmed by 0 bases and 7 bases, with 8 bases remaining between them. The CDR3 is made up of 13 amino acids. Germline V gives CDR1 SGHRS, CDR2 YFSETQ.

This clonotype was observed a handful of times. This rearrangement joins TRBV7-3 to TRBJ2-3; D possibly corresponds to TRBD2 (7 bases). The germline V gene encodes CDR1 SGHTA and CDR2 FQGTGA. V lost 5 bases and J 4 bases, leaving 22 bases between the germline ends. The CDR3 sequence is 17 residues long. The CDR3 bases are TGTGCCAGCAGCCCCGCTGGCGGGGGCCACGGAGCAGATACGCAGTATTTT. Translation gives CASSPAGGGHGADTQYF.

This clonotype came up many times. V and J are TRBV2 and TRBJ1-5; 9 positions agree with TRBD1. The germline V gene encodes CDR1 SNHLY and CDR2 FYNNEI. V trimming: 10 bases; J trimming: 1 base; junction bases outside the gene matches: 8. This CDR3 has 15 amino acids. This CDR3 is CATTRDRESNQPQHF. The CDR3 nucleotides read TGTGCCACCACCCGGGACAGGGAAAGCAATCAGCCCCAGCATTTT. Looking up the rest from reference TRBV2 and TRBJ1-5 gives the full variable domain: EPEVTQTPSHQVTQMGQEVILRCVPISNHLYFYWYRQILGQKVEFLVSFYNNEISEKSEIFDDQFSVERPDGSNFTLKIRSTKLEDSAMYFCATTRDRESNQPQHFGDGTRLSIL.

This clonotype has a handful of counts. This sequence joins TRBV29-1 and TRBJ2-1; 10 bases align to TRBD1. CDR1 and CDR2 (germline): SQVTM, ANQGSEA. V was pared by 0 bases and J by 5 bases, with 7 bases of the junction left unmatched. The CDR3 totals 16 residues. Written as DNA, the CDR3 is TGCAGCGTTGAAGATCCAGGGACAGGGGCTAACAATGAGCAGTTCTTC. It is translated as CSVEDPGTGANNEQFF.